A selection of T cell receptor beta chains follows, all from one sample in a study of shared clonotypes between healthy human individuals. Method: immunoSEQ multiplex PCR; TCRdb's copy keeps in-frame clones and lacks some. This repertoire shows around 1.5 million clones, 95% to 99% found once; its top ten account for around 0.47%. The sample comprised naive CD4+ T cells sorted from blood. Receptors were obtained from a man in his thirties or forties in good health. CDR3s leave out the opening cysteine and the closing phenylalanine or tryptophan. Some rows mark clone size as missing; the rest say once, few, many or name a class of expanded clone.

clone size: NA
V gene: TRBV5-1
CDR3 protein: ASSWGLADGPDTQY

clone size: NA
V gene: TRBV27
CDR3 protein: ASSGPGAYEQY

clone size: NA
V gene: TRBV30
CDR3 protein: AWSASGVAKNIQY

clone size: NA
V gene: TRBV7-9
CDR3 protein: ASSHGTGGRTEAF

clone size: NA
V gene: TRBV7-2
CDR3 protein: ASSLSSGSWVGELF

clone size: NA
V gene: TRBV4-1
CDR3 protein: ASSQPPTSGISYEQY

clone size: NA
V gene: TRBV11-2
CDR3 protein: ASSLLAALAYEQY

clone size: NA
V gene: TRBV5-6
CDR3 protein: ASSFGAGVGYEQY

clone size: NA
V gene: TRBV18
CDR3 protein: ASSPPIGRYEQY

clone size: NA
V gene: TRBV12-2
CDR3 protein: ASRLGTSGNTGELF

clone size: NA
V gene: TRBV10-2
CDR3 protein: ASNRAGVRGGSSYNEQF

clone size: NA
V gene: TRBV19
CDR3 protein: ASRPGLGGYEQY

clone size: NA
V gene: TRBV28
CDR3 protein: ASSTTGDGANVLT

clone size: NA
V gene: TRBV6-6
CDR3 protein: ASRTGGSETQY

clone size: NA
V gene: TRBV19
CDR3 protein: ASSASGRANRETQY

clone size: NA
V gene: TRBV2
CDR3 protein: ASRASGSTDTQY

clone size: NA
V gene: TRBV7-2
CDR3 protein: ASSSKPGGTQY

clone size: NA
V gene: TRBV19
CDR3 protein: ASKWDRGPTNEKLF

clone size: NA
V gene: TRBV6-1
CDR3 protein: ASSEGLTYEQY

clone size: once
V gene: TRBV19
CDR3 protein: ATATGGQETQY

clone size: NA
V gene: TRBV5-4
CDR3 protein: ASSRGTVSGNTIY

clone size: NA
V gene: TRBV18
CDR3 protein: ASSPGESNQPQH

clone size: NA
V gene: TRBV14
CDR3 protein: ANHIQYGTGVGEQY

clone size: NA
V gene: TRBV19
CDR3 protein: ASSRQSVDNEQF

clone size: NA
V gene: TRBV2
CDR3 protein: ASSAGEENEKLF

clone size: NA
V gene: TRBV6-8
CDR3 protein: ASKTDSYNEQF

clone size: NA
V gene: TRBV19
CDR3 protein: ASSIATTYEQY

clone size: NA
V gene: TRBV5-1
CDR3 protein: ASSEEETQY

clone size: NA
V gene: TRBV30
CDR3 protein: AWSPGSDQPQH

clone size: NA
V gene: TRBV5-1
CDR3 protein: ASSLGLGGTEETQY

clone size: NA
V gene: TRBV4-3
CDR3 protein: ASSQGELAGGPGNEQF

clone size: NA
V gene: TRBV5-1
CDR3 protein: ASSLQGRNTEAF

clone size: NA
V gene: TRBV7-6
CDR3 protein: ASSLATTGGVYEQY

clone size: NA
V gene: TRBV11-2
CDR3 protein: ASSLLGQGTDTGELF

clone size: NA
V gene: TRBV6-5
CDR3 protein: ASSYSRGSNQPQH

clone size: NA
V gene: TRBV29-1
CDR3 protein: SVAALWGNTEAF

clone size: NA
V gene: TRBV5-1
CDR3 protein: ASSHSASGGNEQF

clone size: NA
V gene: TRBV30
CDR3 protein: AWSPGGSEQF

clone size: NA
V gene: TRBV19
CDR3 protein: ASNDRAMIFGGYT

clone size: NA
V gene: TRBV5-1
CDR3 protein: ASGTGDRSGANVLT

clone size: NA
V gene: TRBV11-2
CDR3 protein: ASSLIGTRSTGELF

clone size: NA
V gene: TRBV5-1
CDR3 protein: ASSWGSGLAGRTDTQY

clone size: NA
V gene: TRBV11-2
CDR3 protein: ASSQGALTSYEQF

clone size: NA
V gene: TRBV29-1
CDR3 protein: SFRGLPTYEQY

clone size: NA
V gene: TRBV18
CDR3 protein: ASSLKSRETQY

clone size: NA
V gene: TRBV28
CDR3 protein: ASSLEVNYGYT

clone size: NA
V gene: TRBV7-7
CDR3 protein: ASSPTGGEAGELF

clone size: once
V gene: TRBV7-2
CDR3 protein: ASSLAPSGTKY

clone size: NA
V gene: TRBV16
CDR3 protein: ASSQRGQGFAGELF

clone size: NA
V gene: TRBV9
CDR3 protein: ASSVLASGSPDTQY

clone size: once
V gene: TRBV7-9
CDR3 protein: ASSLHRTSRNTDTQY

clone size: NA
V gene: TRBV5-1
CDR3 protein: ASSSSRTGWDGELF

clone size: NA
V gene: TRBV30
CDR3 protein: AWSVHGGAYANEAF

clone size: NA
V gene: TRBV5-1
CDR3 protein: ASSLVSGGLQETQY

clone size: NA
V gene: TRBV5-1
CDR3 protein: ASSLATGSGNTIY